Listed here are 15 T cell receptor beta chains from one sample, sequenced in a study of response to subunit inactivated influenza vaccine. One entry per CDR3 protein, called by TCRdb with MiXCR from the RT-PCR reads. The sample holds hundreds of thousands of distinct CDR3 sequences, roughly 10% seen once. The same sample was also studied in work on T cells expressing NK-cell markers. That source reports: Scientists made TCR beta cDNA using 5'RACE template switching with UMIs.

This material consisted of PBMCs from blood, taken on the day of vaccination. These receptor sequences come from a man aged 45-65 years who received an inactivated influenza vaccine.

The CDR3 DNA is TGTGCCAGCAGACCCAAGGGGACGCTCACCGGGGAGCTGTTTTTT. This encodes CASRPKGTLTGELFF. The rearrangement uses TRBV6-2 or TRBV6-3 and TRBJ2-2; D may correspond to TRBD1 or TRBD2 (5 bases each). Germline CDR1 MNHEY, CDR2 SVGEGT. This CDR3 contains 15 residues. V shed 6 bases and J shed 4 bases, with 15 bases lying between them.

This chain uses TRBV7-6 with TRBJ2-2; D possibly uses TRBD1 or TRBD2 (5 bases each). This CDR3 has 15 amino acids. Germline CDR1 reads SGHVS; CDR2 reads FNYEAQ. V lost 1 base and J lost 6, with 12 bases in between. CDR3 in amino acids: CASSLGSRDAGELFF. The CDR3 DNA reads TGTGCCAGCAGCTTAGGTTCCAGGGACGCCGGGGAGCTGTTTTTT.

The chain links TRBV6-1 to TRBJ1-1, with 11 positions matching TRBD1. The CDR3 totals 13 residues. J lost 10 bases, V lost 8 bases, and 9 bases had no gene match. Per germline, CDR1 MNHNS and CDR2 SASEGT. The CDR3 nucleotides read TGTGCCAGCCGGGGGACAGGGGGTTTCCGAGCTTTCTTT. Translating gives CASRGTGGFRAFF.

This clonotype was detected a few times. The chain recombines TRBV29-1 with TRBJ2-1; D is perhaps TRBD1 (6 bases). Germline CDR1 SQVTM, CDR2 ANQGSEA. This CDR3 is 13 amino acids long. Between the trimmed V and J ends, which lost 6 bases and 3 bases, there was a span of 12 bases. The CDR3 sequence: CSVSGQSYNEQFF. As DNA, the CDR3 is TGCAGCGTCTCCGGACAGAGCTACAATGAGCAGTTCTTC.

This clonotype has a handful of counts. This chain connects TRBV6-2 or TRBV6-3 to TRBJ2-7; TRBD2 aligns across 10 bases. J gave up 0 bases and V 0 bases, and 5 bases lay outside the gene matches. Germline V CDR1 and CDR2: MNHEY, SVGEGT. CDR3 length equals 17 residues. CDR3 region: CASSYSTTSGFSYEQYF. As DNA, the CDR3 is TGTGCCAGCAGTTACTCGACGACTAGCGGGTTCTCCTACGAGCAGTACTTC.

This clonotype was seen ten or more times. The V call is TRBV27, the J call TRBJ1-6; D is perhaps TRBD1 (5 bases). Germline V gene data show CDR1 as MNHEY and CDR2 as SMNVEV (reference sequence). Trimming pared 7 bases from V and 8 bases from J, leaving 12 bases between. CDR3 length equals 13 residues. The CDR3 DNA follows: TGTGCCAGCAAGGGGTATGCGGATTCACCCCTCCACTTT. Its translation is CASKGYADSPLHF.

Of note for this clonotype: The CDR3 ends on some other residue instead of the conserved phenylalanine or tryptophan, so this is likely a read error. The genes are TRBV5-1 and TRBJ2-5; 9 bases map to TRBD2. The CDR3 is 21 amino acids. V shed 5 bases, J shed 1 base, and the junction held 24 bases outside the gene matches. Germline CDR1 and CDR2: SGHRS and YFSETQ. For the CDR3, the DNA is TGCGCCAGCAGTGGGACAAATACAGGACTAGCGACTGATTATGGCCAAGAGACCCAGTACTCC. Translation: CASSGTNTGLATDYGQETQYS.

The V and J genes are TRBV2 and TRBJ1-6; no reliable D call. The germline V gene has CDR1 SNHLY and CDR2 FYNNEI. V dropped 2 bases and J dropped 7 bases, with 12 bases sitting between them. CDR3 length: 15 residues. CDR3 protein: CASSESVGRNSPLHF. CDR3 nucleotides: TGTGCCAGCAGTGAAAGTGTAGGGCGCAATTCACCCCTCCACTTT.

This clonotype was seen at least ten times. V and J are TRBV5-1 and TRBJ2-1; D call uncertain. CDR1 is SGHRS and CDR2 is YFSETQ in the germline V gene. The CDR3 extends over 12 amino acids. V gave up 1 base and J gave up 8 bases, with 7 bases separating them. CDR3 sequence reads: CASSLISDEQFF. The DNA of the CDR3 is TGCGCCAGCAGCTTGATTTCAGATGAGCAGTTCTTC.

This clonotype was counted only a few times. This chain connects TRBV15 to TRBJ2-7, with TRBD1 matching 7 bases. The trim removed 4 bases at V and 2 bases at J, leaving 8 bases unmatched. The CDR3 extends over 15 amino acids. Germline values: CDR1 LNHNV, CDR2 YYDKDF (reference sequence). The CDR3: CATSTGTGTAYEQYF. DNA for the CDR3: TGTGCCACCAGCACCGGGACCGGGACAGCCTACGAGCAGTACTTC.

The rearrangement links TRBV7-2 to TRBJ1-5; D is uncertain. This CDR3 contains 14 residues. V was clipped by 5 bases and J by 0 bases, with 8 bases between them. Per the germline V gene, CDR1 is SGHTA and CDR2 is FQGNSA. Here the CDR3 DNA reads TGTGCCAGCAGCCTGACCCCTAGCAATCAGCCCCAGCATTTT. Its translation: CASSLTPSNQPQHF.

The J gene is TRBJ2-7, the V gene TRBV3-1, with a possible D match to TRBD2 (6 bases). Between the trimmed V and J ends, which lost 0 bases and 3 bases, there was a span of 12 bases. Germline V gene sequence: CDR1 LGHDT, CDR2 YNNKEL (reference sequence). The CDR3 is 15 residues long. The CDR3, as DNA: TGTGCCAGCAGCCAAGATCTGGCTAGCGACTACGAGCAGTACTTC. It encodes CASSQDLASDYEQYF.

This chain joins TRBV6-1 and TRBJ2-1, with TRBD2 matching over 7 bases. The V and J ends lost 5 bases and 8 bases, in that order; junction bases with no gene match: 15. This CDR3 region has 16 residues. CDR1 MNHNS and CDR2 SASEGT come from the germline V gene. The CDR3 DNA is TGTGCCAGCAGTCAATTCGGACTAGGGTCAATGGATGAGCAGTTCTTC. It encodes CASSQFGLGSMDEQFF.

This chain joins TRBV18 and TRBJ2-7; a weak D match, TRBD1 (5 bases). Germline assignment: CDR1 KGHSH and CDR2 LQKENI. Trimming took 2 bases from V and 7 from J, leaving 18 bases between them. The CDR3 is 15 residues long. For the CDR3, the DNA is TGTGCCAGCTCACCAATACAGGCCGCTCTACGAGAGCAGTACTTC. Protein product: CASSPIQAALREQYF.

This clonotype has a count of ten or more. This rearrangement joins TRBV14 to TRBJ1-1; 12 nucleotides line up with TRBD1. CDR1 SGHDN and CDR2 FVKESK come from the germline V gene. This CDR3 has 16 residues. V was pared by 3 bases and J by 6 bases, with 8 bases of the junction left unmatched. The CDR3 sequence is CASSQGQGARGAEAFF. CDR3 nucleotide sequence: TGTGCCAGCAGCCAGGGACAGGGGGCTCGAGGTGCTGAAGCTTTCTTT.